Listed below are T cell receptor beta chains from one sample, sequenced in a study of blood T cell repertoires in COVID-19. Only in-frame clones appear in the TCRdb table, and some are missing; sequencing was by immunoSEQ multiplex PCR. The top ten clones hold roughly a tenth of a sample with around 250,000 clones, over 80% of them seen once. Input material: peripheral blood. The origin of the receptors is a woman in her 70s with COVID-19, enrolled during active disease. Both conserved end residues are part of each CDR3. The order of the fields is D gene, clone size, J gene, V gene, CDR3 DNA, CDR3 protein. A D gene is named only where the DNA matches it firmly. A clone size is listed for some rows: how often the clone was seen (once, few, many), or a class if it is expanded.

TRBD2	NA	TRBJ2-3	TRBV25-1	TGTGCCAGCAGTGGAGGGACTAGCGTATCTAGCACAGATACGCAGTATTTT	CASSGGTSVSSTDTQYF
NA	NA	TRBJ1-5	TRBV27	TGTGCCAGCAAGCCAGGGGCGGTCAATCAGCCCCAGCATTTT	CASKPGAVNQPQHF
TRBD1	NA	TRBJ1-4	TRBV2	TGTGCCAGCAGCCAGGGGGCGGTTAGTGAAAAACTGTTTTTT	CASSQGAVSEKLFF
NA	NA	TRBJ1-1	TRBV6-5	TGTGCCAGCAACCAGGACACGGAAGCTTTCTTT	CASNQDTEAFF
TRBD2	few	TRBJ2-7	TRBV6-2/TRBV6-3	TGTGCCAGCAGCAGGGGACTAGCCTACGAGCAGTACTTC	CASSRGLAYEQYF
NA	NA	TRBJ2-3	TRBV30	TGTGCCTGCCCTCAGGGCGTGAGCACAGATACGCAGTATTTT	CACPQGVSTDTQYF
NA	few	TRBJ1-6	TRBV14	TGTGCCAGCAGCCAAAACTTCGCGGGGGCCGCCAATTCACCCCTCCACTTT	CASSQNFAGAANSPLHF
TRBD1	few	TRBJ1-5	TRBV19	TGTGCCAGTAGCGCCAGGGGGCGAGGCAATCAGCCCCAGCATTTT	CASSARGRGNQPQHF
TRBD2	NA	TRBJ2-7	TRBV11-2	TGTGCCAGCGGCCCTGGGGCGGGAGGGCCTCTAATCTACGAGCAGTACTTC	CASGPGAGGPLIYEQYF
TRBD1	NA	TRBJ1-2	TRBV19	TGTGCCAGTACCAAGGGACAGGGAATGGTTGGCTATGGCTACACCTTC	CASTKGQGMVGYGYTF
TRBD1	NA	TRBJ2-7	TRBV7-9	TGTGCCAGCAGCTTAGCCCCGTCGGGACAGGGGTCCTACGAGCAGTACTTC	CASSLAPSGQGSYEQYF
NA	NA	TRBJ2-7	TRBV6-5	TGTGCCAGTCAGACAGGGAGGACCTACGAGCAGTACTTC	CASQTGRTYEQYF
TRBD1	NA	TRBJ2-3	TRBV9	TGTGCCAGCAGCGTAGCGAGGGGGCAGCGCACAGATACGCAGTATTTT	CASSVARGQRTDTQYF
TRBD1	NA	TRBJ2-7	TRBV15	TGTGCCACCAGCAGAGATCGTAGGGACAGGGTCCCCGAGCAGTACTTC	CATSRDRRDRVPEQYF
NA	few	TRBJ2-7	TRBV6-6	TGTGCCAGCAGTTATGACAGGCCGTCCTACGAGCAGTACTTC	CASSYDRPSYEQYF
NA	NA	TRBJ2-1	TRBV13	TGTGCCAGCAACTCTTTGAGCTCCTACAATGAGCAGTTCTTC	CASNSLSSYNEQFF
NA	NA	TRBJ2-7	TRBV10-1	TGCGCCAGACGGGACAACTACGAGCAGTACTTC	CARRDNYEQYF
NA	few	TRBJ1-5	TRBV29-1	TGCAGCGTTGTCTGGCAGGTGAATCAGCCCCAGCATTTT	CSVVWQVNQPQHF
NA	NA	TRBJ2-1	TRBV11-3	TGTGCCAGCAGCTTCGGGCGGGAACTAGCCTACAATGAGCAGTTCTTC	CASSFGRELAYNEQFF
NA	NA	TRBJ1-1	TRBV18	TGTGCCAGCTCTACCAGGTCTGAGGGCACTGAAGCTTTCTTT	CASSTRSEGTEAFF
NA	NA	TRBJ2-2	TRBV28	TGTGCCAGCAGTTTCAGTAACACCGGGGAGCTGTTTTTT	CASSFSNTGELFF
NA	NA	TRBJ1-5	TRBV7-9	TGTGCCAGCAGCTTATCGAGCGGCAGCAATCAGCCCCAGCATTTT	CASSLSSGSNQPQHF
TRBD1	many	TRBJ2-1	TRBV7-9	TGTGCCAGCCCCGGGACAGGGCTGTACAATGAGCAGTTCTTC	CASPGTGLYNEQFF
NA	NA	TRBJ1-1	TRBV29-1	TGCAGCGGTACACTGAACACTGAAGCTTTCTTT	CSGTLNTEAFF
NA	NA	TRBJ1-2	TRBV15	TGTGCCACCAGCAGAGCAACACCCGACTATGGCTACACCTTC	CATSRATPDYGYTF
TRBD1	NA	TRBJ2-5	TRBV5-1	TGCGCCAGCAGCTTCCTACAGGGGGCAAAGACCCAGTACTTC	CASSFLQGAKTQYF
TRBD1	NA	TRBJ1-3	TRBV28	TGTGCCACCTCGGACAGGGGAACGGGAAACACCATATATTTT	CATSDRGTGNTIYF
NA	NA	TRBJ1-3	TRBV2	TGTGCCAGTACGACAGACTCTGGAAACACCATATATTTT	CASTTDSGNTIYF
NA	NA	TRBJ2-1	TRBV6-5	TGTGCCAGCCGGTTGGCGGAAAACAATGAGCAGTTCTTC	CASRLAENNEQFF
TRBD1	once	TRBJ2-1	TRBV19	TGTGCCAGTAGTGCCCGACAGGGGGGACGGAGCAACAATGAGCAGTTCTTC	CASSARQGGRSNNEQFF
NA	NA	TRBJ2-1	TRBV27	TGTGCCAGCAGCCCAGGGGCTAGTTGGTACAATGAGCAGTTCTTC	CASSPGASWYNEQFF
NA	NA	TRBJ2-1	TRBV9	TGTGCCAGCAGTCTATTTTCCTTTTATGAGCAGTTCTTC	CASSLFSFYEQFF
NA	NA	TRBJ2-7	TRBV7-8	TGTGCCAGCAGCCAGAGGGGGTTGAGGGACGAGCAGTACTTC	CASSQRGLRDEQYF